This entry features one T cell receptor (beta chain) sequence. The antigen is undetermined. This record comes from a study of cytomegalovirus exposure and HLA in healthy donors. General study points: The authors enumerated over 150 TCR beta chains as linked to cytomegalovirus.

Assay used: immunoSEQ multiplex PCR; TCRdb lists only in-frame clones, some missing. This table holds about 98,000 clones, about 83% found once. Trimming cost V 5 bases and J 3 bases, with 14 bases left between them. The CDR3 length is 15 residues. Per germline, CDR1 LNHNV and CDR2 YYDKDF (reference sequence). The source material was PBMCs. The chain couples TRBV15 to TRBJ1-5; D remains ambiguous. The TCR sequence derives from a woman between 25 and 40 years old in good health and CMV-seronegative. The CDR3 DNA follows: TGTGCCACCAGCCTTGCCGAGGGTACCAATCAGCCCCAGCATTTT. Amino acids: CATSLAEGTNQPQHF.